The 14 T cell receptor beta chains in this list originate from one sample, sequenced in a study of shared clonotypes between healthy human individuals. Naive CD8 cells lacked CD45RO and underwent positive selection for CCR7, leaving out terminally differentiated effector memory CD45RA+ cells. Sequenced by immunoSEQ multiplex PCR; TCRdb stores in-frame clones only, minus some. Of millions of clones listed, about 94% were seen once; the top ten hold around 1.1%. The sample consisted of naive CD8+ T cells sorted from blood. The receptors stem from a man between 18 and 29 years old in good health.

For this clone: In the same sample, other DNA sequences code for this CDR3. The chain is built from TRBV5-1 and TRBJ2-7, with D maybe TRBD2 (6 bases). The germline CDR1 and CDR2 sequences are SGHRS and YFSETQ. V lost 3 bases and J 4 bases, leaving 8 bases between the germline ends. This CDR3 region has 12 residues. CDR3 nucleotide sequence: TGCGCCAGCAGCTGGGACTCATACGAGCAGTACTTC. It encodes CASSWDSYEQYF.

This clone has only one observation. The genes are TRBV25-1 and TRBJ1-2, with no clear D. This CDR3 is built from 13 residues. Per germline, CDR1 MGHDK and CDR2 SYGVNS. V was cut by 6 bases and J by 2 bases, with 10 bases left in between. The CDR3 protein is CASSLYWNYGYTF. The CDR3 coding sequence is TGTGCCAGCAGCCTCTATTGGAACTATGGCTACACCTTC.

The chain uses TRBV4-3 and TRBJ2-1; 7 nucleotides align to TRBD1. Germline CDR1 and CDR2: LGHNA and YSLEER. Trimming removed 0 bases from V and 5 bases from J; junction bases left unmatched: 10. The CDR3 sequence is 17 residues long. CDR3 DNA: TGCGCCAGCAGCCAAGATAGTCCCGACAGGGAAAACAATGAGCAGTTCTTC. This encodes CASSQDSPDRENNEQFF.

The chain combines TRBV13 with TRBJ2-3; 9 nucleotides align to TRBD2. Germline lookup yields CDR1 PRHDT and CDR2 FYEKMQ (reference sequence). The J segment lost 5 bases and the V segment lost 5 bases, leaving 5 bases of the junction unmatched. The CDR3 contains 14 residues. The CDR3 coding sequence is TGTGCCAGCAGCCCTAGCGGGGTTGGAGATACGCAGTATTTT. Translated, it gives CASSPSGVGDTQYF.

This clone was picked up a small number of times. Other nucleotide sequences from this sample produce the same CDR3. The genes are TRBV30 and TRBJ1-4, with 7 nucleotides matching TRBD1. In germline, CDR1 is GTSNPN, CDR2 SVGIG (reference sequence). J lost 5 bases, V lost 8 bases, and 11 bases had no gene match. The CDR3 has 14 amino acids. DNA for the CDR3: TGTGCCCTCGGCTTGGGACAGAAAAATGAAAAACTGTTTTTT. Protein product: CALGLGQKNEKLFF.

This sequence joins TRBV11-2 and TRBJ2-7, with D tentatively TRBD2 (6 bases). The CDR3 consists of 15 residues. Per the germline V gene, CDR1 is SGHAT and CDR2 is FQNNGV. V lost 2 bases, J lost 3 bases, and 14 bases lay in between. In nucleotides, the CDR3 is TGTGCCAGCAGCTTATCGATACGGGGGAACTACGAGCAGTACTTC. As protein: CASSLSIRGNYEQYF.

This chain connects TRBV6-1 to TRBJ2-7, with 8 bases fitting TRBD2. V lost 5 bases and J lost 4; bases outside the gene matches: 7. Germline CDR1 and CDR2: MNHNS and SASEGT. This CDR3 has 14 amino acids. CDR3 DNA: TGTGCCAGCAGTAAGCGGGGGACGGGGTACGAGCAGTACTTC. It codes for CASSKRGTGYEQYF.

Note on this clone: The same CDR3 can be traced to other DNA sequences in this sample. The genes are TRBV5-4 and TRBJ1-6; no clear D gene. Trimming removed 0 bases from V and 1 base from J, with 5 bases in between. The CDR3 runs to 15 residues. Germline values: CDR1 SGHNT, CDR2 YYREEE (reference sequence). The CDR3 DNA sequence: TGTGCCAGCAGCTTGGAGGGTTCCTATAATTCACCCCTCCACTTT. As protein: CASSLEGSYNSPLHF.

Notes on this clone: The same CDR3 is also encoded by other DNA sequences in this sample. The chain is built from TRBV15 and TRBJ2-2; 9 positions agree with TRBD1. CDR3 length: 16 amino acids. Germline V CDR1 and CDR2: LNHNV, YYDKDF (reference sequence). The V gene end was trimmed by 1 base and the J gene end by 2 bases; junction bases not matched to a gene: 2. The DNA for the CDR3 is TGTGCCACCAGCAGAGGGGGACAGGGAAACACCGGGGAGCTGTTTTTT. Its protein product is CATSRGGQGNTGELFF.

In the case of this clone: Other DNA sequences in the same sample also yield this CDR3. J is TRBJ2-7 and V is TRBV5-4; D possibly corresponds to TRBD2 (6 bases). The CDR3 is 13 residues long. The germline V and J ends were trimmed by 2 bases and 7 bases, with 13 bases remaining between them. Germline CDR1 is SGHNT and CDR2 is YYREEE (reference sequence). CDR3 coding DNA: TGTGCCAGCAGCTTCGGGGGTAGTTATGAGCAGTACTTC. Protein: CASSFGGSYEQYF.

CDR3 sequence reads: CSVADREGGYTF. The CDR3 DNA follows: TGCAGCGTTGCGGACAGGGAGGGTGGCTACACCTTC. The chain combines TRBV29-1 with TRBJ1-2; TRBD1 agrees at 8 bases. Germline CDR1 and CDR2: SQVTM and ANQGSEA. V gave up 4 bases and J gave up 7 bases; unmatched junction bases: 5. This CDR3 is 12 amino acids long. The whole variable domain, remainder taken from reference TRBV29-1 and TRBJ1-2, is SAVISQKPSRDICQRGTSLTIQCQVDSQVTMMFWYRQQPGQSLTLIATANQGSEATYESGFVIDKFPISRPNLTFSTLTVSNMSPEDSSIYLCSVADREGGYTFGSGTRLTVV.

The chain joins TRBV18 to TRBJ1-6; tentative D call: TRBD1 (6 bases). V was shortened by 2 bases and J by 9 bases, with 11 bases between the two germline ends. The CDR3 consists of 14 residues. Germline lookup yields CDR1 KGHSH and CDR2 LQKENI. CDR3 in amino acids: CASSPGDNSSPLHF. CDR3 coding DNA: TGTGCCAGCTCACCAGGGGACAATAGTTCACCCCTCCACTTT.

The DNA for the CDR3 is TGCGCCAGCAGCCAAGATACTGAAGGGGTGGGCACTGAAGCTTTCTTT. It codes for CASSQDTEGVGTEAFF. The chain has TRBV4-3 and TRBJ1-1, with D maybe TRBD1 (5 bases). In germline, CDR1 is LGHNA, CDR2 YSLEER. There are 16 residues in the CDR3. V was shortened by 0 bases and J by 4 bases, with 15 bases between the two germline ends.

The chain recombines TRBV5-4 with TRBJ2-1; D gene uncertain. This CDR3 is built from 13 residues. V was trimmed by 3 bases and J by 1 base, leaving 5 bases between them. Germline V gene sequence: CDR1 SGHNT, CDR2 YYREEE (reference sequence). CDR3 in DNA: TGTGCCAGCAGCTATGCGTCCTACAATGAGCAGTTCTTC. It codes for CASSYASYNEQFF.